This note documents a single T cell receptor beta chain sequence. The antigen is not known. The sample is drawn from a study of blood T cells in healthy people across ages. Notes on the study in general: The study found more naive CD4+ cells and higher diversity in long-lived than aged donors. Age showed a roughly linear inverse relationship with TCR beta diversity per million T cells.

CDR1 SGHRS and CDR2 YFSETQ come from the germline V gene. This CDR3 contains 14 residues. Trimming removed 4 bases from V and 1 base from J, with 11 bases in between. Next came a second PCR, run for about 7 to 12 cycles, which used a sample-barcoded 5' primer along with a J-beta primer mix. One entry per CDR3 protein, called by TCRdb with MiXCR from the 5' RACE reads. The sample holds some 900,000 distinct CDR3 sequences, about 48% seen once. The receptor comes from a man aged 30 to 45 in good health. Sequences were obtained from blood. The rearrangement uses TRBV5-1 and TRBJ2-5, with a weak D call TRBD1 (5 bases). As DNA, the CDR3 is TGCGCCAGCAGCGAACAGGCTTTCCAAGAGACCCAGTACTTC. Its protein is CASSEQAFQETQYF.